The 23 T cell receptor beta chains below all came from one sample that was sequenced in a study of blood T cell repertoires in COVID-19. Assay used: immunoSEQ multiplex PCR; TCRdb lists only in-frame clones, some missing. The table includes under 300,000 clones, approximately 80% detected once. Material: peripheral blood. All receptors derive from a woman in her sixties or seventies with active or convalescent COVID-19.

The chain joins TRBV5-4 to TRBJ1-3; TRBD1 matches at 8 bases. Germline lookup yields CDR1 SGHNT and CDR2 YYREEE (reference sequence). CDR3 length equals 14 residues. The J segment lost 4 bases and the V segment lost 4 bases, leaving 4 bases of the junction unmatched. This chain's CDR3 is CASSLDRVGNTIYF. DNA of the CDR3: TGTGCCAGCAGCCTGGACAGGGTGGGAAACACCATATATTTT.

This clone was seen just once. The chain has TRBV10-3 and TRBJ2-5, with 8 bases matching TRBD1. The CDR3 is made up of 13 amino acids. Germline CDR1 is ENHRY and CDR2 is SYGVKD. V dropped 8 bases and J dropped 4; count of bases not matched to a gene: 6. As DNA, the CDR3 is TGTGCCATCCAAGGACAGGGCGGAGAGACCCAGTACTTC. Its translation is CAIQGQGGETQYF.

This clone was observed a few times. The gene calls are TRBV7-9 and TRBJ1-5, with 9 bases identical to TRBD1. The length of the CDR3 is 14 residues. Germline trimming cut 5 bases from V and 6 bases from J; bases unmatched to any gene: 5. The germline V gene encodes CDR1 SEHNR and CDR2 FQNEAQ (reference sequence). The CDR3 coding sequence is TGTGCCAGCAGCATACAGACAGGGGGTCAGCCCCAGCATTTT. Residues: CASSIQTGGQPQHF.

J is TRBJ1-3 and V is TRBV9, with TRBD1 matching over 8 bases. The CDR3 loop spans 17 amino acids. The V gene end was trimmed by 4 bases and the J gene end by 4 bases; junction bases not matched to a gene: 13. Per the germline V gene, CDR1 is SGDLS and CDR2 is YYNGEE. The CDR3 loop reads CASSFDPQGAAGNTIYF. For the CDR3, the DNA is TGTGCCAGCAGCTTTGACCCCCAGGGGGCGGCCGGAAACACCATATATTTT.

V usage is TRBV12-3 or TRBV12-4 and J usage is TRBJ2-5, with a possible D match to TRBD2 (5 bases). V dropped 7 bases and J dropped 10 bases, with 16 bases sitting between them. The CDR3 has 12 amino acids. DNA of the CDR3: TGTGCCAGCACCTCCCCTCCCGGGGACCAGTACTTC. It encodes CASTSPPGDQYF.

The chain employs TRBV12-5 and TRBJ1-5; D gene uncertain. The V gene's germline CDR1 is LGHNT and CDR2 FRNRAP. The CDR3 has 15 amino acids. The ends were cut back, 2 bases at V and 2 bases at J, with 10 bases in the middle. CDR3 loop: CASGLSGKGNQPQHF. The DNA of the CDR3 is TGTGCTAGTGGTTTGTCTGGCAAAGGCAATCAGCCCCAGCATTTT.

CDR3 coding DNA: TGTGCCAGTAGTATAAGGGTAGGGGAAAGATCTCAGCCCCAGCATTTT. As protein: CASSIRVGERSQPQHF. This chain uses TRBV19 with TRBJ1-5; D possibly corresponds to TRBD1 (5 bases). CDR3 length: 16 amino acids. Trimming stripped 2 bases from V and 6 bases from J, with 17 bases between. Germline values: CDR1 LNHDA, CDR2 SQIVND (reference sequence).

The chain joins TRBV11-2 to TRBJ1-3, with TRBD1 identical over 8 bases. The CDR3 has 14 residues. Unmatched junction bases numbered 1, after V lost 6 bases and J lost 0 bases. Germline CDR1 SGHAT, CDR2 FQNNGV. The CDR3 DNA sequence: TGTGCCAGCAGGGGACAGGACTCTGGAAACACCATATATTTT. It translates to CASRGQDSGNTIYF.

This clone was observed at least ten times. V gene TRBV7-2 combines with J gene TRBJ1-5, with a tentative D call TRBD1 (5 bases). The CDR3 runs 13 residues. Trimming shortened V by 4 bases and J by 11 bases, and 15 bases separated the two germline ends. The germline V gene encodes CDR1 SGHTA and CDR2 FQGNSA. Here the CDR3 reads CASSSLAGGTQHF. The CDR3 bases are TGTGCCAGCAGCTCTCTTGCCGGGGGGACCCAGCATTTT.

The V call is TRBV15, the J call TRBJ1-2; TRBD1 agrees at 10 bases. CDR1 is LNHNV and CDR2 is YYDKDF in the germline V gene (reference sequence). The CDR3 covers 18 residues. Trimming cost V 5 bases and J 7 bases; bases outside gene matches: 19. DNA for the CDR3: TGTGCCACCAGCCGAACCTATTCCGGGACAGGGGAAGTTACTGGCTACACCTTC. It translates to CATSRTYSGTGEVTGYTF.

Points on this clone: This sample also contains other DNA sequences that code for the same CDR3. This chain links TRBV5-4 with TRBJ1-5, with a weak D call TRBD1 (6 bases). The V gene lost 2 bases and the J gene lost 4 bases, with 10 bases spanning the gap. The V gene's germline CDR1 is SGHNT and CDR2 YYREEE (reference sequence). This CDR3 has 14 amino acids. The CDR3 loop reads CASSLGGRNQPQHF. CDR3 sequence (DNA): TGTGCCAGCAGCTTAGGGGGTCGGAATCAGCCCCAGCATTTT.

A single count supports this clone. The chain has TRBV18 and TRBJ1-4, with a possible D match to TRBD1 (5 bases). The CDR3 loop spans 15 amino acids. The germline V and J ends were trimmed by 3 bases and 2 bases, with 10 bases remaining between them. Looked up from germline, CDR1 is KGHSH and CDR2 is LQKENI. The CDR3 DNA sequence: TGTGCCAGCTCACCGGAGGGGACGACTAATGAAAAACTGTTTTTT. It encodes CASSPEGTTNEKLFF.

This clone came up once. This same CDR3 is encoded by further DNA sequences in the sample. The chain uses TRBV18 and TRBJ2-5; D may be TRBD2 (6 bases). V gave up 0 bases and J gave up 1 base, with 9 bases separating them. Germline CDR1 KGHSH, CDR2 LQKENI. The CDR3 totals 15 residues. For the CDR3, the DNA is TGTGCCAGCTCACCACCTAGCGGCTTCCAAGAGACCCAGTACTTC. It translates to CASSPPSGFQETQYF.

This chain joins TRBV5-6 and TRBJ1-2; 10 nucleotides agree with TRBD1. Germline V gene lookup returns CDR1 SGHDT and CDR2 YYEEEE. The CDR3 consists of 15 residues. J was trimmed by 3 bases and V by 4 bases; bases with no gene match: 6. The CDR3 DNA sequence: TGTGCCAGCAGCGTGACAGGGGGCGTTCACTATGGCTACACCTTC. Translating it yields CASSVTGGVHYGYTF.

The V gene is TRBV9, the J gene TRBJ2-5; TRBD2 aligns across 7 bases. J was trimmed by 1 base and V by 3 bases; bases with no gene match: 3. CDR3 length equals 14 residues. Germline values: CDR1 SGDLS, CDR2 YYNGEE. The CDR3 DNA follows: TGTGCCAGCAGCGCGTCTAGCGGCCAAGAGACCCAGTACTTC. It is translated as CASSASSGQETQYF.

Only a few counts were recorded for this clone. The chain couples TRBV3-1 (or the pseudogene TRBV3-2) to TRBJ1-6; D unresolved. Trimming took 0 bases from V and 1 from J, leaving 13 bases between them. The germline V gene has CDR1 LGHDT and CDR2 YNNKEL (reference sequence). This CDR3 has 18 amino acids. CDR3 nucleotides: TGTGCCAGCAGCCAAGATACCGCCCGCGGGTCCTATAATTCACCCCTCCACTTT. It yields the protein CASSQDTARGSYNSPLHF.

This rearrangement joins TRBV2 to TRBJ1-1; D may be TRBD1 (5 bases). There are 12 residues in the CDR3. Trimming took off 6 bases at V and 4 bases at J, with 9 bases between the two ends. The germline CDR1 and CDR2 sequences are SNHLY and FYNNEI. The CDR3 nucleotides are TGTGCCAGCAGGACAGTGGGCACTGAAGCTTTCTTT. Amino acids: CASRTVGTEAFF.

This clone was picked up a small number of times. V and J are TRBV9 and TRBJ2-1; D gene ambiguous. The V end lost 7 bases, the J end lost 6 bases, and 5 bases lay between the germline ends. CDR1 and CDR2 (germline): SGDLS, YYNGEE. The CDR3 covers 10 residues. The CDR3 reads CASGSNEQFF. CDR3 DNA sequence: TGTGCCAGCGGCAGCAATGAGCAGTTCTTC.

The chain recombines TRBV19 with TRBJ1-2, with D possibly TRBD1 on 5 matching bases. Germline V lookup: CDR1 LNHDA, CDR2 SQIVND (reference sequence). This CDR3 is built from 13 residues. V was shortened by 6 bases and J by 1 base, with 9 bases between the two germline ends. The CDR3 reads CASRQANNYGYTF. The DNA for the CDR3 is TGTGCCAGTAGACAGGCTAATAACTATGGCTACACCTTC.

The rearrangement links TRBV15 to TRBJ1-1; 9 nucleotides align to TRBD1. The CDR3 length is 14 residues. Trimming removed 6 bases from V and 4 bases from J; junction bases left unmatched: 6. Germline-derived CDR1 and CDR2 are LNHNV and YYDKDF (reference sequence). The CDR3 coding sequence is TGTGCCACCAGGGGGGGGACAGGGCCCACTGAAGCTTTCTTT. Translating it yields CATRGGTGPTEAFF.

This sequence joins TRBV6-5 and TRBJ1-3; TRBD1 might be the D (5 bases). CDR3 size: 15 residues. V was clipped by 6 bases and J by 0 bases, with 12 bases between them. Germline CDR1 and CDR2: MNHEY and SVGAGI. CDR3 residues: CASRRIGGSGNTIYF. DNA of the CDR3: TGTGCCAGCAGGAGGATCGGGGGCTCTGGAAACACCATATATTTT.

This clone has a handful of counts. This chain joins TRBV4-2 and TRBJ2-2; 9 bases fit TRBD2. The CDR3 loop spans 16 amino acids. Germline CDR1 LGHNA, CDR2 YNFKEQ. The ends lost 6 bases at V and 5 bases at J; junction bases unmatched: 10. CDR3 region: CASSRSGGMVTGELFF. The CDR3 region has the DNA TGTGCCAGCAGTAGGAGCGGGGGGATGGTAACCGGGGAGCTGTTTTTT.

This clone has just one count. This chain links TRBV9 with TRBJ2-4; D might be TRBD1 (7 bases). The CDR3 runs 15 residues. V was clipped by 0 bases and J by 6 bases, with 13 bases between them. Germline loops: CDR1 SGDLS, CDR2 YYNGEE. The CDR3 DNA follows: TGTGCCAGCAGCGTAGTAGGTCAGGGGGGAAACATTCAGTACTTC. Its translation is CASSVVGQGGNIQYF.